One and the same sample provided the 25 T cell receptor beta chains below, sequenced in a study of shared T cell receptors in the human thymus. The repertoire was sequenced with immunoSEQ multiplex PCR; TCRdb's copy has only in-frame clones and lacks some. Of a few hundred thousand clones listed, around 93% were seen once; the top ten hold about 0.02%. Sequencing input: thymocytes. Receptor source: a human donor.

V is TRBV2 and J is TRBJ2-7; D possibly corresponds to TRBD2 (7 bases). The CDR3 contains 15 residues. Germline V gene data show CDR1 as SNHLY and CDR2 as FYNNEI. Trimming left V 3 bases short and J 6 bases short, with 18 bases between. The CDR3 coding sequence is TGTGCCAGCAGTGACCGGCGGGGGCTGAAGGGCGAGCAGTACTTC. Translated: CASSDRRGLKGEQYF.

This sequence joins TRBV5-1 and TRBJ2-1; 13 bases match TRBD2. The germline V gene encodes CDR1 SGHRS and CDR2 YFSETQ. V shed 0 bases and J 6 bases; nucleotides not matched to a gene: 3. The CDR3 is 16 amino acids. CDR3 nucleotide sequence: TGCGCCAGCAGCTTGGAACTAGCGGGAGGGCCCAATGAGCAGTTCTTC. This sequence encodes CASSLELAGGPNEQFF. The whole variable domain, remainder taken from reference TRBV5-1 and TRBJ2-1, is KAGVTQTPRYLIKTRGQQVTLSCSPISGHRSVSWYQQTPGQGLQFLFEYFSETQRNKGNFPGRFSGRQFSNSRSEMNVSTLELGDSALYLCASSLELAGGPNEQFFGPGTRLTVL.

This chain joins TRBV12-5 and TRBJ2-7; 11 positions agree with TRBD1. Germline trimming cut 0 bases from V and 3 bases from J; bases unmatched to any gene: 4. CDR1 is LGHNT, CDR2 FRNRAP, per germline. This CDR3 region has 16 residues. The CDR3 bases are TGTGCTAGTGGTTTGGTAATGGGACAGGGGGGCTACGAGCAGTACTTC. Its translation is CASGLVMGQGGYEQYF. The full variable domain, rest sourced from reference TRBV12-5 and TRBJ2-7, is DARVTQTPRHKVTEMGQEVTMRCQPILGHNTVFWYRQTMMQGLELLAYFRNRAPLDDSGMPKDRFSAEMPDATLATLKIQPSEPRDSAVYFCASGLVMGQGGYEQYFGPGTRLTVT.

The chain employs TRBV27 and TRBJ1-1, with 7 bases identical to TRBD1. Trimming took 7 bases from V and 5 from J; bases not matched to a gene: 13. CDR3 size: 15 residues. CDR1 and CDR2 (germline): MNHEY, SMNVEV (reference sequence). The CDR3 coding sequence is TGTGCCAGCAAACCGGTCAGGGGGGTCTTTACTGAAGCTTTCTTT. Its translation: CASKPVRGVFTEAFF.

This rearrangement joins TRBV28 to TRBJ1-5, with 8 bases that match TRBD1. Germline V CDR1 and CDR2: MDHEN, SYDVKM. CDR3 length equals 15 residues. V shed 5 bases and J 4 bases; nucleotides not matched to a gene: 7. This CDR3 reads CASSPDGQGNQPQHF. CDR3 nucleotide sequence: TGTGCCAGCAGTCCGGATGGACAGGGTAATCAGCCCCAGCATTTT.

In its sample, this clone was seen once. This chain connects TRBV7-6 to TRBJ2-1, with D perhaps being TRBD1 or TRBD2 (5 bases each). CDR1 and CDR2 from the germline V gene are SGHVS and FNYEAQ. V lost 4 bases to trimming and J lost 2 bases, with 9 bases between them. The CDR3 is 14 residues long. The CDR3 sequence is CASSSRGTYNEQFF. CDR3 nucleotides: TGTGCCAGCAGCTCGAGGGGCACCTACAATGAGCAGTTCTTC.

The rearrangement joins TRBV11-1 to TRBJ1-2, with D possibly matching TRBD1 (5 bases). Trimming stripped 4 bases from V and 4 bases from J, with 16 bases between. The CDR3 extends over 15 amino acids. Per the germline V gene, CDR1 is SGHAT and CDR2 is FQDESV (reference sequence). The CDR3 bases are TGTGCCAGCAGCTACGGCAATGGGGACTCCTATGGCTACACCTTC. Its protein product is CASSYGNGDSYGYTF.

V is TRBV28 and J is TRBJ2-7, with a weak D call TRBD2 (7 bases). Per the germline V gene, CDR1 is MDHEN and CDR2 is SYDVKM. V gave up 3 bases and J gave up 0 bases, with 12 bases separating them. The CDR3 loop spans 15 amino acids. For the CDR3, the DNA is TGTGCCAGCAGTTTTACAGGGAGGGGCTCCTACGAGCAGTACTTC. Its protein is CASSFTGRGSYEQYF. Full variable domain (rest looked up from reference TRBV28 and TRBJ2-7): DVKVTQSSRYLVKRTGEKVFLECVQDMDHENMFWYRQDPGLGLRLIYFSYDVKMKEKGDIPEGYSVSREKKERFSLILESASTNQTSMYLCASSFTGRGSYEQYFGPGTRLTVT.

The rearrangement joins TRBV19 to TRBJ1-1, with a tentative D call TRBD1 (6 bases). Between the trimmed V and J ends, which lost 1 base and 3 bases, there was a span of 9 bases. The germline CDR1 and CDR2 sequences are LNHDA and SQIVND (reference sequence). The CDR3 is 14 amino acids. The CDR3: CASSIAGVDTEAFF. CDR3 DNA sequence: TGTGCCAGTAGTATAGCAGGGGTGGACACTGAAGCTTTCTTT.

The rearrangement joins TRBV7-8 to TRBJ1-4; D is unclear. Germline V gives CDR1 SGHVS, CDR2 FQNEAQ. The CDR3 consists of 13 residues. The V end lost 3 bases, the J end lost 5 bases, and 7 bases lay between the germline ends. The CDR3 DNA is TGTGCCAGCAGCTTTGGAGCGAATGAAAAACTGTTTTTT. Translating it yields CASSFGANEKLFF.

V and J are TRBV5-1 and TRBJ1-2; 7 bases align to TRBD1. The V and J ends lost 0 bases and 5 bases, in that order; junction bases with no gene match: 4. From germline, CDR1 is SGHRS and CDR2 YFSETQ. CDR3 size: 14 residues. This CDR3 is CASSLAPTGYGYTF. The CDR3 DNA is TGCGCCAGCAGCTTGGCACCGACAGGGTATGGCTACACCTTC.

The genes are TRBV4-3 and TRBJ1-1; a weak D match, TRBD1 (5 bases). The CDR3 sequence is 17 residues long. Trimming removed 1 base at V and 0 bases at J, with 15 bases between. Germline CDR1 LGHNA, CDR2 YSLEER. DNA for the CDR3: TGCGCCAGCAGCCAAGGGGGGGGAAGGACGGTGAACACTGAAGCTTTCTTT. It encodes CASSQGGGRTVNTEAFF.

CDR3 protein: CSVGQGGTTYEQYF. The CDR3 DNA reads TGCAGCGTCGGACAGGGGGGAACAACCTACGAGCAGTACTTC. The chain employs TRBV29-1 and TRBJ2-7, with 10 bases lining up with TRBD1. This CDR3 comprises 14 residues. J gave up 2 bases and V 6 bases, and 7 bases lay outside the gene matches. Germline V gene sequence: CDR1 SQVTM, CDR2 ANQGSEA.

The chain recombines TRBV5-8 with TRBJ1-1; D perhaps matches TRBD1 (5 bases). The V gene lost 1 base and the J gene lost 13 bases, with 26 bases spanning the gap. Germline values: CDR1 SGHTS, CDR2 YDEGEE. The CDR3 runs 16 residues. In nucleotides, the CDR3 is TGTGCCAGCAGCTTGATTATGGCCGGCAGGGATGCTTGGTGTTTCTTT. As protein: CASSLIMAGRDAWCFF.

The sample holds a few counts of this clone. The rearrangement links TRBV5-6 to TRBJ1-1; D ambiguous. CDR3 length: 16 amino acids. V was shortened by 1 base and J by 2 bases, with 15 bases between the two germline ends. CDR1 SGHDT and CDR2 YYEEEE come from the germline V gene. As DNA, the CDR3 is TGTGCCAGCAGCTTGTTAATGTGGTCGGAAAACACTGAAGCTTTCTTT. Translation: CASSLLMWSENTEAFF.

This chain uses TRBV10-1 with TRBJ2-7; 9 bases agree with TRBD2. The CDR3 consists of 14 residues. The trim removed 2 bases at V and 5 bases at J, leaving 4 bases unmatched. Germline V gives CDR1 WNHNN, CDR2 SYGVQD (reference sequence). The CDR3 region has the DNA TGCGCCAGCAGTGAGATGGCGGGAGGGCACGAGCAGTACTTC. Translating it yields CASSEMAGGHEQYF.

The chain has TRBV19 and TRBJ1-2, with 12 bases that match TRBD1. The CDR3 length is 15 residues. Germline assignment: CDR1 LNHDA and CDR2 SQIVND (reference sequence). The trim removed 7 bases at V and 6 bases at J, leaving 9 bases unmatched. DNA of the CDR3: TGTGCCAGTATTACCGGGACAGGGGGCGAGGATGGCTACACCTTC. It translates to CASITGTGGEDGYTF.

The chain combines TRBV29-1 with TRBJ1-1; D might be TRBD1 (6 bases). The CDR3 has 12 residues. In germline, CDR1 is SQVTM, CDR2 ANQGSEA. V was pared by 5 bases and J by 4 bases, with 11 bases between. CDR3 nucleotides: TGCAGCGTTAAACAGGGAACCACTGAAGCTTTCTTT. This codes for CSVKQGTTEAFF.

The chain has TRBV27 and TRBJ1-1; D may be TRBD1 (6 bases). CDR1 and CDR2 from the germline V gene are MNHEY and SMNVEV (reference sequence). V lost 8 bases, J lost 0 bases, and 10 bases lay in between. The CDR3 totals 13 residues. CDR3 sequence: CASRGQLNTEAFF. DNA for the CDR3: TGTGCCAGCCGCGGACAGCTGAACACTGAAGCTTTCTTT.

The chain combines TRBV5-8 with TRBJ2-4; D gene uncertain. Germline-derived CDR1 and CDR2 are SGHTS and YDEGEE. There are 13 residues in the CDR3. V lost 3 bases to trimming and J lost 6 bases, with 10 bases between them. The CDR3 here is CASSSSRLNIQYF. For the CDR3, the DNA is TGTGCCAGCAGCTCCTCGCGGTTAAACATTCAGTACTTC.

V and J are TRBV7-2 and TRBJ2-1; unclear D gene. CDR1 and CDR2 (germline): SGHTA, FQGNSA. Trimming stripped 2 bases from V and 7 bases from J, with 9 bases between. The CDR3 has 13 amino acids. The CDR3 DNA reads as TGTGCCAGCAGCTTAAAGGGATGGAATGAGCAGTTCTTC. Protein product: CASSLKGWNEQFF.

This chain uses TRBV29-1 with TRBJ1-2; 7 nucleotides match TRBD1. Per the germline V gene, CDR1 is SQVTM and CDR2 is ANQGSEA. The CDR3 is 16 amino acids. Trimming cost V 7 bases and J 0 bases; bases outside gene matches: 14. The CDR3 DNA reads TGCAGCGCCACGCCCTACAGGGGCCCAGCTAACTATGGCTACACCTTC. Its translation: CSATPYRGPANYGYTF.

This clone was seen only once. The V gene is TRBV20-1, the J gene TRBJ2-7; D is uncertain. Germline-derived CDR1 and CDR2 are DFQATT and SNEGSKA (reference sequence). The CDR3 has 9 amino acids. The V and J ends lost 6 bases and 7 bases respectively, with 7 bases between them. The CDR3 DNA reads as TGCAGTGCACACGATGAGCAGTACTTC. Protein: CSAHDEQYF.

This clone was picked up a small number of times. The chain joins TRBV7-3 to TRBJ2-6; a possible D gene is TRBD1 (6 bases). Trimming stripped 5 bases from V and 4 bases from J, with 18 bases between. The germline V gene encodes CDR1 SGHTA and CDR2 FQGTGA. The CDR3 totals 17 residues. CDR3 bases: TGTGCCAGCAGCCCCCAGGGGCCTTCCTCGGGGGCCAACGTCCTGACTTTC. Amino acids: CASSPQGPSSGANVLTF.

The chain employs TRBV13 and TRBJ2-1; D unresolved. Germline loops: CDR1 PRHDT, CDR2 FYEKMQ (reference sequence). V was cut by 1 base and J by 8 bases, with 18 bases left in between. The CDR3 extends over 16 amino acids. This chain's CDR3 is CASSLASLSRSDEQFF. The CDR3 nucleotides read TGTGCCAGCAGCTTAGCCTCCCTTAGCCGGAGCGATGAGCAGTTCTTC. Drawing the rest from reference TRBV13 and TRBJ2-1, the complete variable domain is AAGVIQSPRHLIKEKRETATLKCYPIPRHDTVYWYQQGPGQDPQFLISFYEKMQSDKGSIPDRFSAQQFSDYHSELNMSSLELGDSALYFCASSLASLSRSDEQFFGPGTRLTVL.